This T cell receptor beta chain was found in a study of blood T cells in healthy people across ages. A J-beta primer mix and a sample-barcoded 5' primer were used in a second PCR of roughly 7 to 12 cycles. Each of the cDNA molecules was tagged by a template-switch adaptor with 12 random nucleotides. TCRdb fed the 5' RACE reads into MiXCR, producing one record per CDR3 protein. Altogether hundreds of thousands of distinct CDR3 sequences are present, approximately 50% being singletons, with the ten largest covering 30% to 45%. Donor samples were obtained from healthy Caucasian individuals from Russia, aged about 6 to 100. The authors extracted at least 5 micrograms of total RNA per sample. Germline V gives CDR1 DFQATT, CDR2 SNEGSKA (reference sequence). V lost 1 base, J lost 5 bases, and 6 bases lay in between. The CDR3 runs to 11 residues.

The sequence was obtained from a man in his sixties in good health. The sequenced sample was blood. This sequence joins TRBV20-1 and TRBJ2-7; D possibly corresponds to TRBD1 (5 bases). CDR3 sequence: CSARAGHEQYF. In DNA, the CDR3 is TGCAGTGCTAGAGCAGGGCACGAGCAGTACTTC.